These 21 T cell receptor beta chains originate from one sample sequenced in a study of T cells in Graves' hyperthyroidism and ophthalmopathy. Amplification of TCR beta CDR3 regions was performed using RNA transcripts as template. The primer set for the first-round RT-PCR of the TCR CDR3 was HTBI. One entry per CDR3 protein results from TCRdb running MiXCR on the multiplex PCR reads. The sample consists of approximately 610,000 distinct CDR3 sequences, roughly a sixth of them appearing once. The source material was blood. These receptors were collected from a woman aged 18 to 35 with Graves' hyperthyroidism.

With respect to this clonotype: A junction end diverges from the germline sequence, so it may reflect a read error. CDR3 protein: CASSFGGRSTQNF. The CDR3 DNA follows: TGTGCCAGCAGTTTTGGTGGGAGATCGACCCAGAACTTC. The chain links TRBV27 to TRBJ2-5, with D possibly TRBD2 on 5 matching bases. Germline V lookup: CDR1 MNHEY, CDR2 SMNVEV (reference sequence). CDR3 length: 13 residues.

This chain joins TRBV27 and TRBJ1-1; weak D call: TRBD1 (6 bases). CDR1 and CDR2 (germline): MNHEY, SMNVEV (reference sequence). Trimming removed 6 bases at V and 8 bases at J, with 19 bases between. This CDR3 is 14 amino acids long. CDR3 sequence reads: CASSPVGGRVEAFF. The CDR3 DNA follows: TGTGCCAGCAGCCCAGTGGGGGGGCGCGTAGAAGCTTTCTTT.

The sample holds a few counts of this clonotype. The chain employs TRBV5-1 and TRBJ1-1; D is ambiguous. The germline V and J ends were trimmed by 4 bases and 6 bases, with 19 bases remaining between them. Germline CDR1 is SGHRS and CDR2 is YFSETQ. The CDR3 is 15 amino acids. In nucleotides, the CDR3 is TGCGCCAGCAGCCCGAGCCTATTAAGTCTTCCTGAAGCTTTCTTT. Translating it yields CASSPSLLSLPEAFF.

The chain links TRBV6-1 to TRBJ1-2; TRBD1 matches at 7 bases. Trimming removed 5 bases from V and 8 bases from J; junction bases left unmatched: 14. The length of the CDR3 is 15 residues. In germline, CDR1 is MNHNS, CDR2 SASEGT. This CDR3 reads CASSPTGYPIGGYTF. DNA for the CDR3: TGTGCCAGCAGTCCGACAGGGTACCCCATTGGAGGCTACACCTTC.

This chain joins TRBV7-9 and TRBJ2-2, with no clear D. Trimming stripped 5 bases from V and 5 bases from J, with 9 bases between. This CDR3 spans 13 amino acids. Per germline, CDR1 SEHNR and CDR2 FQNEAQ (reference sequence). CDR3: CASSPIVTGELFF. The CDR3 coding sequence is TGTGCCAGCAGCCCAATAGTGACCGGGGAGCTGTTTTTT.

This clonotype was seen repeatedly, ten times or more. The chain has TRBV20-1 and TRBJ2-3; tentative D call: TRBD2 (5 bases). Germline assignment: CDR1 DFQATT and CDR2 SNEGSKA (reference sequence). V dropped 8 bases and J dropped 6 bases, with 18 bases sitting between them. The CDR3 covers 13 residues. The CDR3 loop reads CSILALGSDTQYF. CDR3 DNA sequence: TGCAGTATTCTCGCCCTAGGGAGCGATACGCAGTATTTT.

The sample holds many counts of this clonotype. The chain recombines TRBV6-1 with TRBJ2-1; D is uncertain. The CDR3 spans 15 residues. The V gene lost 1 base and the J gene lost 9 bases, with 16 bases spanning the gap. Germline V gene sequence: CDR1 MNHNS, CDR2 SASEGT. The CDR3 DNA reads as TGTGCCAGCAGTGAAGTCCCCACCATGTCCAGTGAGCAGTTCTTC. Its protein is CASSEVPTMSSEQFF.

This chain joins TRBV7-9 and TRBJ2-7; no clear D. The CDR3 loop spans 16 amino acids. Germline CDR1 SEHNR, CDR2 FQNEAQ (reference sequence). V lost 9 bases and J lost 5, with 26 bases in between. CDR3 sequence: CASTRMGPTGFNEQYF. The CDR3 DNA follows: TGTGCCAGTACGAGGATGGGCCCGACGGGCTTCAACGAGCAGTACTTC.

The gene calls are TRBV6-1 and TRBJ1-2, with a weak D call TRBD1 (6 bases). V gave up 6 bases and J gave up 1 base, with 18 bases separating them. In germline, CDR1 is MNHNS, CDR2 SASEGT. This CDR3 region has 16 residues. The CDR3 loop reads CASRDGDRSFNYGYTF. CDR3 DNA sequence: TGTGCCAGCAGGGACGGAGACAGGTCCTTTAACTATGGCTACACCTTC.

The table lists this clonotype with a few counts. The rearrangement links TRBV5-1 to TRBJ2-1, with 9 nucleotides matching TRBD2. CDR3 length equals 14 residues. V trimming: 4 bases; J trimming: 9 bases; junction bases outside the gene matches: 8. CDR1 and CDR2 from the germline V gene are SGHRS and YFSETQ. CDR3: CASSGSGSYTEQFF. CDR3 DNA sequence: TGCGCCAGCAGCGGTAGCGGGAGTTATACTGAGCAGTTCTTC.

V gene TRBV6-1 combines with J gene TRBJ2-3; D not resolved. Trimming removed 5 bases from V and 3 bases from J, with 24 bases in between. Germline values: CDR1 MNHNS, CDR2 SASEGT. CDR3 length: 18 amino acids. CDR3 loop: CASSPPPFKGLGTDTQYF. DNA of the CDR3: TGTGCCAGCAGTCCCCCACCTTTTAAGGGCCTAGGGACAGATACGCAGTATTTT.

This clonotype was picked up a small number of times. The chain has TRBV3-1 and TRBJ2-1; 9 bases match TRBD2. The germline V gene encodes CDR1 LGHDT and CDR2 YNNKEL (reference sequence). The CDR3 consists of 17 residues. The V segment lost 0 bases and the J segment 7 bases; nucleotides outside the gene matches: 10. CDR3: CASSQDWAGGAGNEQFF. Here the CDR3 DNA reads TGTGCCAGCAGCCAAGATTGGGCGGGGGGGGCCGGGAATGAGCAGTTCTTC.

Many counts were recorded for this clonotype. DNA of the CDR3: TGTGCCAGCAGCCGTAAAGAGACCCAGTACTTC. Translating it yields CASSRKETQYF. This chain connects TRBV11-2 to TRBJ2-5, with D unclear. Germline V gene lookup returns CDR1 SGHAT and CDR2 FQNNGV. This CDR3 has 11 amino acids. The ends were cut back, 5 bases at V and 3 bases at J, with 4 bases in the middle.

This clonotype has only a few counts. This sequence joins TRBV2 and TRBJ2-7, with 8 bases aligning to TRBD2. Germline lookup yields CDR1 SNHLY and CDR2 FYNNEI. This CDR3 contains 15 residues. V gave up 10 bases and J gave up 1 base; unmatched junction bases: 12. The CDR3: CATRGGEHFSYEQYF. CDR3 nucleotide sequence: TGTGCCACCCGGGGGGGCGAGCATTTTTCCTACGAGCAGTACTTC.

This clonotype appeared many times. This sequence joins TRBV20-1 and TRBJ1-2; 9 bases align to TRBD1. V was clipped by 5 bases and J by 5 bases; unmatched bases: 9. The CDR3 spans 14 residues. The germline gives CDR1 DFQATT, CDR2 SNEGSKA (reference sequence). This CDR3 reads CSAPEPDRGYGYTF. DNA of the CDR3: TGCAGTGCTCCCGAACCCGACAGGGGGTATGGCTACACCTTC.

This clonotype showed up many times. This chain connects TRBV28 to TRBJ2-7, with TRBD2 identical over 7 bases. CDR3 size: 14 residues. V lost 5 bases and J lost 2; bases outside the gene matches: 6. Germline V lookup: CDR1 MDHEN, CDR2 SYDVKM. Written as DNA, the CDR3 is TGTGCCAGCAGTGAAGGACTAGAACCCTACGAGCAGTACTTC. Its protein is CASSEGLEPYEQYF.

There are many counts of this clonotype. The rearrangement links TRBV2 to TRBJ1-5, with D perhaps matching TRBD1 (5 bases). This CDR3 has 15 residues. Trimming cost V 3 bases and J 4 bases, with 13 bases left between them. Germline loops: CDR1 SNHLY, CDR2 FYNNEI. CDR3: CASSEGPQVNQPQHF. The CDR3 coding sequence is TGTGCCAGCAGTGAGGGGCCCCAGGTAAATCAGCCCCAGCATTTT.

Ten or more counts support this clonotype. V is TRBV12-3 or TRBV12-4 and J is TRBJ2-7; the D gene is possibly TRBD2 (6 bases). The CDR3 is made up of 14 amino acids. V lost 6 bases, J lost 4 bases, and 16 bases lay in between. In nucleotides, the CDR3 is TGTGCCAGCAGCCCCCTGGCGGGGCTATACGAGCAGTACTTC. Its protein product is CASSPLAGLYEQYF.

This clonotype has only a few counts. The chain is built from TRBV2 and TRBJ2-2, with 8 bases that match TRBD1. In germline, CDR1 is SNHLY, CDR2 FYNNEI. The V segment lost 0 bases and the J segment 12 bases; nucleotides outside the gene matches: 3. The CDR3 totals 13 residues. CDR3 region: CASSEAGQGKLFF. DNA of the CDR3: TGTGCCAGCAGTGAAGCCGGACAGGGTAAGCTGTTTTTT.

The chain is built from TRBV12-3 or TRBV12-4 and TRBJ2-1; D ambiguous. With 6 bases removed from V and 9 bases from J, the gap between germline ends came to 9 bases. This CDR3 contains 11 residues. The CDR3 DNA reads TGTGCCAGCAGCCCCTTGGGTGAGCAGTTCTTC. Protein sequence: CASSPLGEQFF.

This clonotype was seen at least ten times. This rearrangement joins TRBV20-1 to TRBJ2-1, with D possibly being TRBD1 (8 bases). Trimming took off 7 bases at V and 4 bases at J, with 29 bases between the two ends. The CDR3 length is 18 residues. The germline CDR1 and CDR2 sequences are DFQATT and SNEGSKA (reference sequence). CDR3 bases: TGCAGTGGGCAGACAGGGGAGGTTTTACTAGCGAGTTACAATGAGCAGTTCTTC. Translated, it gives CSGQTGEVLLASYNEQFF.